These 23 T cell receptor beta chains were all obtained from the same sample, sequenced in a study of blood T cells in healthy people across ages. For the second PCR, which ran for 7 to 11 cycles, a sample-barcoded 5' primer and a J-beta primer mix were used. Each CDR3 protein gets one entry after TCRdb re-called the 5' RACE reads with MiXCR. The sample has 600,000 to 800,000 distinct CDR3 sequences; approximately 52% are singletons. The material sequenced was blood. These receptor sequences come from a woman older than 75 in good health.

This clonotype was found many times. The chain carries TRBV4-1 and TRBJ2-5, with 9 positions matching TRBD2. V was clipped by 0 bases and J by 4 bases; unmatched bases: 12. The CDR3 length is 18 residues. Germline V gene lookup returns CDR1 MGHRA and CDR2 YSYEKL. The CDR3 nucleotides read TGCGCCAGCAGCCAAGAACAGGGCGGCCTAGCGGGATTAGAGACCCAGTACTTC. It encodes CASSQEQGGLAGLETQYF.

On this clonotype itself: A read error may be the cause here, since a much bigger clone is one base away. The rearrangement uses TRBV5-1 and TRBJ2-6; D gene unclear. The CDR3 has 16 amino acids. The germline CDR1 and CDR2 sequences are SGHRS and YFSETQ. In nucleotides, the CDR3 is TGCGCCAGCATCTTGGCCCCAGGCTCTGGGGCCAACGTCCTGACTTTC. Its translation is CASILAPGSGANVLTF.

The chain combines TRBV12-3 or TRBV12-4 with TRBJ2-3, with 13 bases aligning to TRBD2. CDR3 length: 15 residues. The V and J ends lost 4 bases and 14 bases, in that order; junction bases with no gene match: 12. CDR3 DNA: TGTGCCAGCAGTTCCCCCGGGACTAGCGGGATACCCGCGTATTTT. Protein sequence: CASSSPGTSGIPAYF.

Many counts were recorded for this clonotype. The V and J genes are TRBV11-1 and TRBJ2-5, with D perhaps TRBD1 (6 bases). This CDR3 has 14 residues. V was shortened by 5 bases and J by 2 bases, with 12 bases between the two germline ends. CDR1 SGHAT and CDR2 FQDESV come from the germline V gene (reference sequence). The CDR3 here is CASSPADRQETQYF. CDR3 DNA: TGTGCCAGCAGCCCCGCTGACAGGCAAGAGACCCAGTACTTC.

This clonotype has only a few counts. At one end, the junction sequence differs from germline, possibly due to a read error. The chain recombines TRBV7-3 with TRBJ2-1; 8 positions match TRBD1. Per the germline V gene, CDR1 is SGHTA and CDR2 is FQGTGA. CDR3 size: 15 residues. The CDR3 bases are TGTGCCAGCAGCATAACAGGGGGTACCTACAATGAGCAGTTCTTC. Protein sequence: CASSITGGTYNEQFF.

This clonotype was recorded at least ten times. V usage is TRBV9 and J usage is TRBJ2-1; 13 positions match TRBD2. Germline V gene sequence: CDR1 SGDLS, CDR2 YYNGEE. CDR3 length: 15 residues. Trimming took 4 bases from V and 6 from J; bases not matched to a gene: 4. Here the CDR3 reads CASSIGTSGINEQFF. The CDR3 nucleotides read TGTGCCAGCAGCATTGGGACTAGCGGGATCAATGAGCAGTTCTTC.

This chain uses TRBV20-1 with TRBJ2-7; weak D call: TRBD1 (6 bases). The CDR3 runs to 13 residues. Trimming stripped 4 bases from V and 2 bases from J, with 12 bases between. CDR1 is DFQATT and CDR2 is SNEGSKA in the germline V gene (reference sequence). The CDR3 loop reads CSATWTEAYEQYF. CDR3 nucleotides: TGCAGTGCTACTTGGACAGAAGCCTACGAGCAGTACTTC.

This clonotype has just a few counts. The rearrangement links TRBV27 to TRBJ2-2, with 7 bases that match TRBD2. The CDR3 has 15 amino acids. Trimming removed 2 bases from V and 3 bases from J; junction bases left unmatched: 3. The germline CDR1 and CDR2 sequences are MNHEY and SMNVEV (reference sequence). The CDR3 region is CASSLGDYYTGELFF. The CDR3 bases are TGTGCCAGCAGTTTAGGGGACTACTACACCGGGGAGCTGTTTTTT.

V usage is TRBV20-1 and J usage is TRBJ1-5; perhaps TRBD1 as D (6 bases). The CDR3 runs to 14 residues. Germline V lookup: CDR1 DFQATT, CDR2 SNEGSKA (reference sequence). V was cut by 1 base and J by 1 base, with 8 bases left in between. Written as DNA, the CDR3 is TGCAGTGCTAGAGTCGGACAGAGCAATCAGCCCCAGCATTTT. Translation: CSARVGQSNQPQHF.

This clonotype was seen a handful of times. This clone may be a read error of a much larger clone one base away. V and J are TRBV29-1 and TRBJ2-5; D unclear. Looked up from germline, CDR1 is SQVTM and CDR2 is ANQGSEA. The CDR3 loop spans 16 amino acids. V was trimmed by 6 bases and J by 0 bases, leaving 20 bases between them. CDR3 nucleotide sequence: TGCAGCGTCGCGCGCAGGACCATTACATACCAAGAGACCCAGTACTTC. Translating gives CSVARRTITYQETQYF. The whole variable domain, filled in from reference TRBV29-1 and TRBJ2-5, reads SAVISQKPSRDICQRGTSLTIQCQVDSQVTMMFWYRQQPGQSLTLIATANQGSEATYESGFVIDKFPISRPNLTFSTLTVSNMSPEDSSIYLCSVARRTITYQETQYFGPGTRLLVL.

The rearrangement links TRBV20-1 to TRBJ2-3; D possibly corresponds to TRBD2 (6 bases). Trimming pared 3 bases from V and 4 bases from J, leaving 17 bases between. The CDR3 length is 15 residues. Germline V gives CDR1 DFQATT, CDR2 SNEGSKA (reference sequence). CDR3 residues: CSAREVLASPDTQYF. CDR3 DNA sequence: TGCAGTGCTAGGGAGGTACTAGCTTCCCCAGATACGCAGTATTTT.

This clonotype was observed many times. V gene TRBV28 combines with J gene TRBJ2-1, with 14 bases that match TRBD2. The CDR3 is made up of 14 amino acids. The V segment lost 6 bases and the J segment 8 bases; nucleotides outside the gene matches: 3. Germline V gene data show CDR1 as MDHEN and CDR2 as SYDVKM. Here the CDR3 DNA reads TGTGCCAGCAGGACTAGCGGGAGGGCCCATGAGCAGTTCTTC. This codes for CASRTSGRAHEQFF.

There are many counts of this clonotype. The V and J genes are TRBV6-1 and TRBJ2-7; D uncertain. The CDR3 sequence is 11 residues long. Germline V gives CDR1 MNHNS, CDR2 SASEGT. Trimming pared 10 bases from V and 7 bases from J, leaving 14 bases between. CDR3 coding DNA: TGTGCCACCCAAATCTCTAAGGAGCAGTACTTC. Amino acid sequence: CATQISKEQYF.

The chain is built from TRBV12-3 or TRBV12-4 and TRBJ2-1; 10 nucleotides line up with TRBD2. V shed 1 base, J shed 5 bases, and the junction held 14 bases outside the gene matches. This CDR3 has 19 amino acids. The CDR3 region has the DNA TGTGCCAGCAGTTTAGGAAACCTAGCGGGGGCTCCGAGGAACAATGAGCAGTTCTTC. Protein: CASSLGNLAGAPRNNEQFF.

The genes are TRBV27 and TRBJ2-1, with D uncertain. There are 16 residues in the CDR3. Germline V lookup: CDR1 MNHEY, CDR2 SMNVEV (reference sequence). Deletions cut 2 bases from V and 2 bases from J, with 13 bases between. The CDR3 coding sequence is TGTGCCAGCAGTTTAGGGTTTCTTGGGACCTACAATGAGCAGTTCTTC. It encodes CASSLGFLGTYNEQFF.

This chain links TRBV27 with TRBJ1-2, with D unclear. Germline V gene lookup returns CDR1 MNHEY and CDR2 SMNVEV (reference sequence). The CDR3 has 13 residues. V shed 6 bases and J shed 0 bases, with 8 bases lying between them. The CDR3 bases are TGTGCCAGCAGCCTCAATGCTAACTATGGCTACACCTTC. Its translation: CASSLNANYGYTF.

This clonotype appeared a few times. The chain joins TRBV7-2 to TRBJ1-5, with a tentative D call TRBD1 (5 bases). V lost 2 bases to trimming and J lost 5 bases, with 7 bases between them. CDR1 and CDR2 from the germline V gene are SGHTA and FQGNSA. The CDR3 is 13 amino acids. The DNA of the CDR3 is TGTGCCAGCAGCTTAATGGGGGATCAGCCCCAGCATTTT. Its protein is CASSLMGDQPQHF.

This clonotype showed up many times. The CDR3 loop reads CSARVGGGFSEAFF. For the CDR3, the DNA is TGCAGTGCGAGGGTGGGGGGCGGTTTCTCTGAAGCTTTCTTT. The chain uses TRBV20-1 and TRBJ1-1; possibly TRBD1 for D (6 bases). There are 14 residues in the CDR3. Germline CDR1 is DFQATT and CDR2 is SNEGSKA (reference sequence). Trimming took 6 bases from V and 6 from J, leaving 20 bases between them.

This clonotype came up many times. J is TRBJ2-1 and V is TRBV27, with 7 bases identical to TRBD2. The germline V gene encodes CDR1 MNHEY and CDR2 SMNVEV (reference sequence). The J segment lost 2 bases and the V segment lost 3 bases, leaving 13 bases of the junction unmatched. The CDR3 covers 18 residues. In DNA, the CDR3 is TGTGCCAGCAGTTTCCTGGGGACTATGGAGTCTACCTACAATGAGCAGTTCTTC. Translated: CASSFLGTMESTYNEQFF.

The rearrangement uses TRBV6-5 and TRBJ2-1; 9 bases agree with TRBD2. CDR1 and CDR2 from the germline V gene are MNHEY and SVGAGI. The length of the CDR3 is 16 residues. The trim removed 4 bases at V and 3 bases at J, leaving 7 bases unmatched. The DNA of the CDR3 is TGTGCCAGCAGTTCCGACGGAGCGGGGGGCTACAATGAGCAGTTCTTC. Its translation is CASSSDGAGGYNEQFF.

This clonotype was observed a few times. The chain joins TRBV20-1 to TRBJ1-1; maybe TRBD1 (5 bases). The germline V gene has CDR1 DFQATT and CDR2 SNEGSKA (reference sequence). This CDR3 has 14 amino acids. Trimming left V 8 bases short and J 1 base short, with 17 bases between. CDR3 loop: CSTVPGLRNTEAFF. In DNA form, the CDR3 reads TGCAGTACTGTCCCGGGACTGAGGAACACTGAAGCTTTCTTT.

With respect to this clonotype: Given a much more abundant clone one base away, this may be a read error. V and J are TRBV11-2 and TRBJ2-3; the D is unclear. V was pared by 4 bases and J by 8 bases, with 10 bases between. This CDR3 is built from 12 residues. Per the germline V gene, CDR1 is SGHAT and CDR2 is FQNNGV. DNA of the CDR3: TGTGCCAGCAGCTCCGGACCTGCTACGCAGTATTTT. Its protein product is CASSSGPATQYF.

The chain combines TRBV4-3 with TRBJ1-1; D is undetermined. In germline, CDR1 is LGHNA, CDR2 YSLEER. The CDR3 loop spans 15 amino acids. Trimming left V 0 bases short and J 0 bases short, with 8 bases between. As DNA, the CDR3 is TGCGCCAGCAGCCAAGAGGAGGCGGTGAACACTGAAGCTTTCTTT. Translation gives CASSQEEAVNTEAFF.